The 14 T cell receptor beta chains below were found in one sample sequenced in a study of post-analysis software for immune sequencing data. Whole-study findings and limits: In patients, about 5 TRBV segments were more frequent than in controls, with TRBV5-6, TRBV5-1 and TRBV20-1 among them.

Their antigen targets remain unknown. Incorporated into the TCR beta cDNA libraries were unique molecular identifiers, which served to reduce PCR and sequencing biases. MiXCR, run by TCRdb on the PCR reads, gives a single entry per CDR3 protein. The table shows approximately 160,000 distinct CDR3 sequences, with approximately 28% occurring only once. Sequencing was carried out using blood. These receptors originate from a girl aged 5-17 years with multiple sclerosis.

In regard to this clonotype: This could be a read error, since a much larger clone is one nucleotide away. The genes are TRBV10-3 and TRBJ2-5; perhaps TRBD1 as D (7 bases). The V gene lost 0 bases and the J gene lost 7 bases, with 21 bases spanning the gap. Germline V lookup: CDR1 ENHRY, CDR2 SYGVKD. The CDR3 has 17 amino acids. This CDR3 reads CAISESRAEGARGTQYF. In DNA form, the CDR3 reads TGTGCCATCAGTGAGTCCCGGGCCGAGGGGGCGCGGGGGACCCAGTACTTC.

Only one count was recorded for this clonotype. This chain uses TRBV5-1 with TRBJ2-5, with D uncertain. V was cut by 0 bases and J by 4 bases, with 7 bases left in between. CDR3 size: 13 residues. The germline CDR1 and CDR2 sequences are SGHRS and YFSETQ. For the CDR3, the DNA is TGCGCCAGCAGCTTGGAGGCGAGAGAGACCCAGTACTTC. Residues: CASSLEARETQYF.

As regards this clonotype: A much larger clone sits a single nucleotide away, making a read error possible. This chain links TRBV28 with TRBJ2-5, with D perhaps assigned TRBD1 or TRBD2 (6 bases each). Germline CDR1 MDHEN, CDR2 SYDVKM. V was pared by 6 bases and J by 11 bases, with 25 bases between. This CDR3 spans 15 amino acids. The CDR3 loop reads CASRKGGLQYYGQYF. CDR3 in DNA: TGTGCCAGCAGGAAGGGGGGACTTCAATACTACGGGCAGTACTTC.

As concerns this clonotype: This clone may be a read error of a much larger clone one base away. The rearrangement joins TRBV20-1 to TRBJ2-3; 8 bases match TRBD2. The germline V gene has CDR1 DFQATT and CDR2 SNEGSKA (reference sequence). There are 16 residues in the CDR3. The V and J ends lost 6 bases and 0 bases, in that order; junction bases with no gene match: 11. CDR3 bases: TGCAGTGCCCGGGGACTAGGCAGTGTTAGCACAGATACGCAGTATTTT. It encodes CSARGLGSVSTDTQYF.

At least ten counts were recorded for this clonotype. The chain combines TRBV20-1 with TRBJ2-7; no reliable D call. The germline CDR1 and CDR2 sequences are DFQATT and SNEGSKA (reference sequence). Trimming took off 5 bases at V and 3 bases at J, with 17 bases between the two ends. CDR3 length: 14 residues. This CDR3 is CSASIGLTYYEQYF. The CDR3 DNA follows: TGCAGTGCTTCGATCGGGCTAACCTACTACGAGCAGTACTTC.

As to this clonotype: Germline is not matched at one junction end, which may reflect a read error. The genes are TRBV19 and TRBJ1-1, with D uncertain. There are 14 residues in the CDR3. The germline V gene encodes CDR1 LNHDA and CDR2 SQIVND (reference sequence). CDR3 DNA: TGCGCCAGGAGTATAGATCTTGTGAGGGCTGAAGCTTTCTTT. Its protein is CARSIDLVRAEAFF. Full variable domain (rest looked up from reference TRBV19 and TRBJ1-1): DGGITQSPKYLFRKEGQNVTLSCEQNLNHDAMYWYRQDPGQGLRLIYYSQIVNDFQKGDIAEGYSVSREKKESFPLTVTSAQKNPTAFYLCARSIDLVRAEAFFGQGTRLTVV.

This clonotype was recorded at least ten times. This chain connects TRBV6-5 to TRBJ2-1, with TRBD1 matching over 12 bases. Trimming removed 8 bases from V and 10 bases from J; junction bases left unmatched: 12. The germline V gene has CDR1 MNHEY and CDR2 SVGAGI. CDR3 size: 15 residues. CDR3 sequence reads: CASVTGTGGRREQFF. In nucleotides, the CDR3 is TGTGCCAGCGTCACCGGGACAGGGGGCAGGAGGGAGCAGTTCTTC.

J is TRBJ2-1 and V is TRBV7-2; D is perhaps TRBD1 (6 bases). The J call may be mistaken, given a closer DNA end match to TRBJ2-7. CDR1 and CDR2 from the germline V gene are SGHTA and FQGNSA. The length of the CDR3 is 15 residues. In nucleotides, the CDR3 is TGTGCCAGCAGCCCCAGGGGTGGCTCCTACAATGAGCAGTACTTC. Its translation is CASSPRGGSYNEQYF.

This clonotype was observed many times. V and J are TRBV20-1 and TRBJ2-1, with TRBD2 identical over 7 bases. Unmatched junction bases numbered 15, after V lost 8 bases and J lost 5 bases. Germline V lookup: CDR1 DFQATT, CDR2 SNEGSKA (reference sequence). The CDR3 runs 15 residues. This CDR3 is CSLWPGEGPDNEQFF. CDR3 DNA sequence: TGCAGTTTATGGCCTGGGGAGGGCCCGGACAATGAGCAGTTCTTC.

This clonotype came up many times. This chain's CDR3 is CASGRDGQFTYEQYF. CDR3 nucleotides: TGTGCTAGTGGCCGGGACGGACAGTTCACCTACGAGCAGTACTTC. The rearrangement joins TRBV12-5 to TRBJ2-7; a weak D match, TRBD1 (6 bases). Germline CDR1 reads LGHNT; CDR2 reads FRNRAP. The V end was cut by 6 bases, the J end by 2 bases, with 17 bases between. CDR3 size: 15 residues. Looking up the rest from reference TRBV12-5 and TRBJ2-7 gives the full variable domain: DARVTQTPRHKVTEMGQEVTMRCQPILGHNTVFWYRQTMMQGLELLAYFRNRAPLDDSGMPKDRFSAEMPDATLATLKIQPSEPRDSAVYFCASGRDGQFTYEQYFGPGTRLTVT.

This chain connects TRBV12-3 or TRBV12-4 to TRBJ2-3, with 8 bases lining up with TRBD2. V dropped 5 bases and J dropped 4; count of bases not matched to a gene: 5. The CDR3 contains 14 residues. CDR3 protein: CASSPERESDTQYF. The CDR3 DNA reads as TGTGCCAGCAGTCCAGAGCGGGAGTCAGATACGCAGTATTTT.

This sequence joins TRBV7-2 and TRBJ1-1; no firm D call. The CDR3 extends over 14 amino acids. V was clipped by 0 bases and J by 0 bases, with 5 bases between them. Germline CDR1 is SGHTA and CDR2 is FQGNSA. CDR3 sequence reads: CASSLAGMNTEAFF. CDR3 bases: TGTGCCAGCAGCTTAGCCGGTATGAACACTGAAGCTTTCTTT.

J is TRBJ2-2 and V is TRBV7-6; D is perhaps TRBD2 (6 bases). This CDR3 comprises 13 residues. The ends were cut back, 7 bases at V and 6 bases at J, with 12 bases in the middle. The germline V gene encodes CDR1 SGHVS and CDR2 FNYEAQ. CDR3 in amino acids: CASIPGVAGELFF. In nucleotides, the CDR3 is TGTGCCAGCATCCCGGGGGTGGCCGGGGAGCTGTTTTTT.

The chain couples TRBV28 to TRBJ2-3; D call uncertain. Germline lookup yields CDR1 MDHEN and CDR2 SYDVKM. The CDR3 is 18 residues long. V was cut by 6 bases and J by 8 bases, with 30 bases left in between. Here the CDR3 reads CASSPNAGSGGPSGTQYF. The CDR3 DNA sequence: TGTGCCAGCAGCCCAAACGCCGGAAGTGGCGGACCGTCGGGTACGCAGTATTTT.